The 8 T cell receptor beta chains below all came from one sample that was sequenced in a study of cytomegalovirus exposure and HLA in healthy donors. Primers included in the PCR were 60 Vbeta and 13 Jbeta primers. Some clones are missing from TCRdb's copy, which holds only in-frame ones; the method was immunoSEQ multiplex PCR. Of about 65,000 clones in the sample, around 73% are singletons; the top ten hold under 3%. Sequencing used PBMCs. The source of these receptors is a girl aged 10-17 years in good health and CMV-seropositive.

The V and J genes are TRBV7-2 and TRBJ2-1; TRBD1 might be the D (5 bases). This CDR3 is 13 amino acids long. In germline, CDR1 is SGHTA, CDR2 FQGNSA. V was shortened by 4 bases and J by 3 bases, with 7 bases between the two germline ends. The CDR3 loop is CASSSTDYNEQFF. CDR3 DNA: TGTGCCAGCAGCTCGACAGACTACAATGAGCAGTTCTTC.

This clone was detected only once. This chain's CDR3 is CASSQDPWGTGVRETQYF. CDR3 sequence (DNA): TGCGCCAGCAGCCAAGATCCTTGGGGGACAGGGGTGAGAGAGACCCAGTACTTC. The rearrangement uses TRBV4-1 and TRBJ2-5, with 10 bases identical to TRBD1. The V gene end was trimmed by 0 bases and the J gene end by 4 bases; junction bases not matched to a gene: 11. This CDR3 spans 18 amino acids. Germline CDR1 reads MGHRA; CDR2 reads YSYEKL.

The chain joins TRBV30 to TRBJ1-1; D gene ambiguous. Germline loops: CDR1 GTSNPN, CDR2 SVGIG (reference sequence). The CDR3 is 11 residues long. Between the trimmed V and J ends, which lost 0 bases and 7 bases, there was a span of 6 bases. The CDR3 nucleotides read TGTGCCTGGAGTGTTGCGGGTGAAGCTTTCTTT. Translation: CAWSVAGEAFF.

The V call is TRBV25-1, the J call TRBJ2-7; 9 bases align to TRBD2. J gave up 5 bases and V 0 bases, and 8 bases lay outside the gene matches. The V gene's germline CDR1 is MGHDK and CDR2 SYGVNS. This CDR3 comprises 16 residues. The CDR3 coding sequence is TGTGCCAGCAGTGAATATATGGCTAGCGGGATCCACGAGCAGTACTTC. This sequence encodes CASSEYMASGIHEQYF.

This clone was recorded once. The CDR3 nucleotides are TGTGCCAGCAGCGTCGGTCATAGAGGAACCGGGGAGCTGTTTTTT. Translation: CASSVGHRGTGELFF. J is TRBJ2-2 and V is TRBV9; D gene ambiguous. Germline loops: CDR1 SGDLS, CDR2 YYNGEE. The CDR3 sequence is 15 residues long. V lost 2 bases to trimming and J lost 5 bases, with 13 bases between them. The variable domain in full, with the rest retrieved from reference TRBV9 and TRBJ2-2, is DSGVTQTPKHLITATGQRVTLRCSPRSGDLSVYWYQQSLDQGLQFLIQYYNGEERAKGNILERFSAQQFPDLHSELNLSSLELGDSALYFCASSVGHRGTGELFFGEGSRLTVL.

The CDR3 DNA is TGCAGCGTGTGGACAGGGAGGGTTGGGCCTTACGAGCAGTACTTC. This codes for CSVWTGRVGPYEQYF. The chain employs TRBV29-1 and TRBJ2-7; a weak D match, TRBD1 (8 bases). Germline loops: CDR1 SQVTM, CDR2 ANQGSEA. Trimming cost V 6 bases and J 4 bases, with 22 bases left between them. This CDR3 region has 15 residues.

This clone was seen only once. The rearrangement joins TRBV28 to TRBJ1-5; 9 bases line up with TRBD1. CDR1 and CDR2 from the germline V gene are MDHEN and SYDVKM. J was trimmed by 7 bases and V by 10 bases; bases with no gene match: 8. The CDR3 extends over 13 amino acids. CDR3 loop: CATLGQGNQPQHF. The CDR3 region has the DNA TGTGCCACCCTAGGACAGGGGAACCAGCCCCAGCATTTT.

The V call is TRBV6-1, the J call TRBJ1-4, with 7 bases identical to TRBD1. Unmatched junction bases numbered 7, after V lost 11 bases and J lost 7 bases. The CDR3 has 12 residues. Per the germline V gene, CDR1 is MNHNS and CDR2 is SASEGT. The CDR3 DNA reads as TGTGCCCTGACAGGGTTTGGTGAAAAACTGTTTTTT. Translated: CALTGFGEKLFF.